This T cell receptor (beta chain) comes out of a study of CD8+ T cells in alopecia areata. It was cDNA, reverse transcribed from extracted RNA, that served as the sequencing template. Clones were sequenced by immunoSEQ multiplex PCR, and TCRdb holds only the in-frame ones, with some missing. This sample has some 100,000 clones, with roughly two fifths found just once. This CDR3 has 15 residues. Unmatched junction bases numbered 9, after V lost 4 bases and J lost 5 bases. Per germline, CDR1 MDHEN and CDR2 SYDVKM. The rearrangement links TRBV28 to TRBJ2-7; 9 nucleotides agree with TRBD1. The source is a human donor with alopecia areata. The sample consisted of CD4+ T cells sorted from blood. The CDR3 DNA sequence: TGTGCCAGCAGTTCGCCCGGGACAGGGACCCACGAGCAGTACTTC. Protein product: CASSSPGTGTHEQYF.